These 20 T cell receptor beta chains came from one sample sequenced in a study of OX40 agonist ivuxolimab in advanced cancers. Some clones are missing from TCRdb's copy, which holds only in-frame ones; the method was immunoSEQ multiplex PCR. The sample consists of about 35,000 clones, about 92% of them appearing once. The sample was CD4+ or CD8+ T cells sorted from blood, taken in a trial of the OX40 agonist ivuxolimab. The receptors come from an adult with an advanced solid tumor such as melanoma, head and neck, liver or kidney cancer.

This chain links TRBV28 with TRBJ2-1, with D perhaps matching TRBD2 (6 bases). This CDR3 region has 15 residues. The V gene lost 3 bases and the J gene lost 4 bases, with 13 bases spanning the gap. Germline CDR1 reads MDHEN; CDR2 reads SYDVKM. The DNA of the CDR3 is TGTGCCAGCAGTTTGATGGAGGGCCCATACAATGAGCAGTTCTTC. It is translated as CASSLMEGPYNEQFF.

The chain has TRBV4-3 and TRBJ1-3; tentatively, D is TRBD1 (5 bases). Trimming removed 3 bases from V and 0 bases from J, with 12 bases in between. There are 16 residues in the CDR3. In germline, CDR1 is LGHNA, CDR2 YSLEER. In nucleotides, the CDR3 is TGCGCCAGCAGCCACGTCCTGGGGGGCTCTGGAAACACCATATATTTT. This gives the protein CASSHVLGGSGNTIYF.

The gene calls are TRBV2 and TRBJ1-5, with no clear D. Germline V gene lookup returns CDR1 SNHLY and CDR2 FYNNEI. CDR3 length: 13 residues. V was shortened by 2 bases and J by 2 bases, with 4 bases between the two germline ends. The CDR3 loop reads CASSEKGNQPQHF. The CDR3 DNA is TGTGCCAGCAGTGAAAAAGGCAATCAGCCCCAGCATTTT.

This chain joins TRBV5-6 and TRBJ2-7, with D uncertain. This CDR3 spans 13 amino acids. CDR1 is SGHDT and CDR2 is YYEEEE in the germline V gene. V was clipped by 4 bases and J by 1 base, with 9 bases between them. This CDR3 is CASSPHGSYEQYF. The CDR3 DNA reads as TGTGCCAGCAGCCCGCACGGTTCCTACGAGCAGTACTTC.

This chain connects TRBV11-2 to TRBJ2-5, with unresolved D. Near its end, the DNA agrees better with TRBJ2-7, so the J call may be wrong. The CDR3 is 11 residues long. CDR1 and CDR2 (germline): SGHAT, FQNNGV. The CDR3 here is CASSHSYEQYF. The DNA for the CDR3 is TGTGCCAGCAGTCACTCCTACGAGCAGTACTTC.

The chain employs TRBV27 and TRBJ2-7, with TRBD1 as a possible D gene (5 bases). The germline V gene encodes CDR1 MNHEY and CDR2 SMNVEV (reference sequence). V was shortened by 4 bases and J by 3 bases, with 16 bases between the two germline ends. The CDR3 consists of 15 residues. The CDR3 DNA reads TGTGCCAGCAGTTCCTTCATAACAACAGGCTACGAGCAGTACTTC. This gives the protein CASSSFITTGYEQYF.

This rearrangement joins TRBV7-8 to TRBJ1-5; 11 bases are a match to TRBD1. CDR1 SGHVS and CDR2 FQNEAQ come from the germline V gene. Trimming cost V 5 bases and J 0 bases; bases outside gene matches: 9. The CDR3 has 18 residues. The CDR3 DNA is TGTGCCAGCAGCCCAGGGACAGGGGGAGCTTATAGCAATCAGCCCCAGCATTTT. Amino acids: CASSPGTGGAYSNQPQHF.

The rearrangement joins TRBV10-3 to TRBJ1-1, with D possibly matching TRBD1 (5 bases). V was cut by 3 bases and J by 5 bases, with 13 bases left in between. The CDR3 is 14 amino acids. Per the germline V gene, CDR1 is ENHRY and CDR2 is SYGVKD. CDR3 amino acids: CAISDAGQSTEAFF. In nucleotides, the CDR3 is TGTGCCATCAGTGATGCAGGACAAAGTACTGAAGCTTTCTTT.

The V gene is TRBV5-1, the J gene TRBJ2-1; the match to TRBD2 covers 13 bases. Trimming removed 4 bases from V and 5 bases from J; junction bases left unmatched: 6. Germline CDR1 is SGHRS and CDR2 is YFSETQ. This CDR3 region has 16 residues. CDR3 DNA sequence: TGCGCCAGCAGCCAGCGGACTAGCGGGAGTCACAATGAGCAGTTCTTC. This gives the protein CASSQRTSGSHNEQFF.

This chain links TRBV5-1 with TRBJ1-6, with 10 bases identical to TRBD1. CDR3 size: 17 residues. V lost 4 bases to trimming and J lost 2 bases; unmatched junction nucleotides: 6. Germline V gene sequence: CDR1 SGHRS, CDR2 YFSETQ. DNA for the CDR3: TGCGCCAGCAGCCGGGGACAGGGGACAGCCTATAATTCACCCCTCCACTTT. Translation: CASSRGQGTAYNSPLHF.

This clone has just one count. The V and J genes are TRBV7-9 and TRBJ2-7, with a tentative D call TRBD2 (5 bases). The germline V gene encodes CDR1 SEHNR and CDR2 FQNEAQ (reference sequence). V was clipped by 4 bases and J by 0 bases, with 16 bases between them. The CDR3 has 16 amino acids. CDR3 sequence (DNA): TGTGCCAGCAGCTCGACTAAAGCTCTTAGCTCCTACGAGCAGTACTTC. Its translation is CASSSTKALSSYEQYF.

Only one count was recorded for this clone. The CDR3 sequence is CASSYPLHSEQYF. Here the CDR3 DNA reads TGTGCCAGCAGCTATCCCCTACACAGCGAGCAGTACTTC. The chain couples TRBV7-9 to TRBJ2-7, with no clear D. Trimming took off 4 bases at V and 6 bases at J, with 13 bases between the two ends. Germline CDR1 reads SEHNR; CDR2 reads FQNEAQ (reference sequence). This CDR3 has 13 residues.

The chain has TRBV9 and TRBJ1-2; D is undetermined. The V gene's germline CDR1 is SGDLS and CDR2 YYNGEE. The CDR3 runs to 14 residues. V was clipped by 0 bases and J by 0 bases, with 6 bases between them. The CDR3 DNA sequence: TGTGCCAGCAGCGTAGGGCCCTCTAACTATGGCTACACCTTC. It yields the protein CASSVGPSNYGYTF.

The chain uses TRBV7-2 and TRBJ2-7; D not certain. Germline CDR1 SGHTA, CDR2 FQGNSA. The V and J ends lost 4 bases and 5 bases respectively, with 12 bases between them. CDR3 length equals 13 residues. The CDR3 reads CASSYGPSNEQYF. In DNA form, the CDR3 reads TGTGCCAGCAGCTACGGTCCCTCGAACGAGCAGTACTTC. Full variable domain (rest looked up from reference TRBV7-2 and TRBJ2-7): GAGVSQSPSNKVTEKGKDVELRCDPISGHTALYWYRQSLGQGLEFLIYFQGNSAPDKSGLPSDRFSAERTGGSVSTLTIQRTQQEDSAVYLCASSYGPSNEQYFGPGTRLTVT.

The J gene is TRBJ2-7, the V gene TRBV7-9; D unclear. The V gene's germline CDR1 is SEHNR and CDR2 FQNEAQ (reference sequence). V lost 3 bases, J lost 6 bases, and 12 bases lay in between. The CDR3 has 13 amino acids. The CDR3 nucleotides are TGTGCCAGCAGCTTGGGGTTGGTTTCCGAGCAGTACTTC. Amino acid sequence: CASSLGLVSEQYF.

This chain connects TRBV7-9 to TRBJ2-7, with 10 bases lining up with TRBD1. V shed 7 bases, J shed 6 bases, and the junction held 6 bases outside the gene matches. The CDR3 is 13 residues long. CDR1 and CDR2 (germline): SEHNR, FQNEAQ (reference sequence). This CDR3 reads CASTGTGVPEQYF. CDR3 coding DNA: TGTGCCAGCACGGGGACAGGGGTGCCCGAGCAGTACTTC.

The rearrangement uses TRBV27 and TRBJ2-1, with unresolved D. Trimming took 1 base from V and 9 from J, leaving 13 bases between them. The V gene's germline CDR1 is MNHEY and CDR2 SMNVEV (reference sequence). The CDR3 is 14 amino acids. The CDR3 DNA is TGTGCCAGCAGTTTATTGGGATTTTTGGGTGAGCAGTTCTTC. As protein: CASSLLGFLGEQFF.

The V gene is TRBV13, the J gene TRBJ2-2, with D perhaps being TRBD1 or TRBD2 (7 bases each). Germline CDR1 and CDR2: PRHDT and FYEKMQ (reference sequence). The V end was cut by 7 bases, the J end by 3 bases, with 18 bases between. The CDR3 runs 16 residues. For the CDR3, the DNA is TGTGCCAGCACCTCTCAGGGGGGGGAGGACACCGGGGAGCTGTTTTTT. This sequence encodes CASTSQGGEDTGELFF.

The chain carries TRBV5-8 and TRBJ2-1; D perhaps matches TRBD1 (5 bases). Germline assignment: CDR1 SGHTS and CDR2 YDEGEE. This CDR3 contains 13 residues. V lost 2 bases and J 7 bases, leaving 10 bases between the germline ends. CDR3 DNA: TGTGCCAGCAGCTTTAGGGGCTGGAATGAGCAGTTCTTC. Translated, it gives CASSFRGWNEQFF. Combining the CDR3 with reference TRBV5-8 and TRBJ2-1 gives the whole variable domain EAGVTQSPTHLIKTRGQQATLRCSPISGHTSVYWYQQALGLGLQFLLWYDEGEERNRGNFPPRFSGRQFPNYSSELNVNALELEDSALYLCASSFRGWNEQFFGPGTRLTVL.

The CDR3: CASSLGTAGELFF. The CDR3 bases are TGTGCCAGTAGCCTCGGGACCGCCGGGGAGCTGTTTTTT. The chain couples TRBV19 to TRBJ2-2; either TRBD1 or TRBD2 may supply D (5 bases each). Germline V gives CDR1 LNHDA, CDR2 SQIVND (reference sequence). The V gene lost 6 bases and the J gene lost 6 bases, with 11 bases spanning the gap. The CDR3 is made up of 13 amino acids. The full variable domain, with the rest looked up from reference TRBV19 and TRBJ2-2, is DGGITQSPKYLFRKEGQNVTLSCEQNLNHDAMYWYRQDPGQGLRLIYYSQIVNDFQKGDIAEGYSVSREKKESFPLTVTSAQKNPTAFYLCASSLGTAGELFFGEGSRLTVL.